The present entry profiles one T cell receptor beta chain with its context. Its antigen is as yet unknown. Although they were nominally healthy when sampled, donors likely had unrecorded immune exposures. The primer mix had 60 Vbeta and 13 Jbeta primers. Here immunoSEQ multiplex PCR was the method, and the copy in TCRdb shows in-frame clones only, minus some. There are fewer than 150,000 clones in the sample, with less than 4.5% held by the top ten. The source of the sample is a study of cytomegalovirus exposure and HLA in healthy donors. Study-level findings and limits: Among TCR beta chains of equal frequency, HLA-associated ones were more clonally expanded in a later analysis. A few CMV-associated chains were confirmed in vitro to be specific for CMV antigens. It was reported that the classifier diagnosed cytomegalovirus status with high specificity and sensitivity in both the original and validation cohorts.

J lost 0 bases, V lost 4 bases, and 9 bases had no gene match. CDR3 length: 18 residues. In germline, CDR1 is MNHEY, CDR2 SMNVEV (reference sequence). The V and J genes are TRBV27 and TRBJ2-1, with 10 bases lining up with TRBD1. This receptor was identified in a man aged 18 to 30 in good health and CMV-seronegative. Material for sequencing was PBMCs. The CDR3: CASSSGTGALVSYNEQFF. In nucleotides, the CDR3 is TGTGCCAGCAGTTCCGGGACAGGGGCCCTCGTCTCCTACAATGAGCAGTTCTTC.